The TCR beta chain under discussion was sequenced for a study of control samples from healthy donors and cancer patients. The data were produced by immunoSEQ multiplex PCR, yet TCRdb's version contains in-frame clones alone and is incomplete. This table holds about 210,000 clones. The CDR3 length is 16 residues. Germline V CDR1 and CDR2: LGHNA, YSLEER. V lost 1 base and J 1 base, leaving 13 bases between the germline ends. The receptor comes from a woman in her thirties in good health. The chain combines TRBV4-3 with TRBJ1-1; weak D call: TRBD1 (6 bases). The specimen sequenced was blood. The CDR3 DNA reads TGCGCCAGCAGCCAAGGAGTCTACAGGGCGAACACTGAAGCTTTCTTT. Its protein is CASSQGVYRANTEAFF.